This entry lists 19 T cell receptor beta chains sequenced from one sample in a study of Ad26.COV2.S vaccination and SARS-CoV-2 variants (TCRdb year 2021). Reading the label with the study, this specimen's treatment or condition is: some 20 received Ad26.COV2.S at low or high dose, single or two shots; several received placebo; per-sample allocation not given. Repertoires of vaccine and placebo recipients were sequenced from samples collected on day 63 after the first injection. The library was generated by the immunoSEQ multiplex PCR assay. The table was pulled from immuneACCESS by TCRdb, which kept in-frame rearrangements only. Such tables lose some clones; where checked, under half of the loss comes from unresolved V genes, and the rest has no known cause. Across this sample there are over 400,000 clones, with 89% seen only once. The ten biggest clones cover around 2.6% of the sample. The source material was peripheral blood, sampled in a trial of Ad26.COV2.S vaccine versus placebo. The source is a person aged 18-60 years who received the Ad26.COV2.S COVID-19 vaccine or a placebo.

The chain links TRBV7-2 to TRBJ1-6; D is unclear. Germline V gene sequence: CDR1 SGHTA, CDR2 FQGNSA. This CDR3 has 17 amino acids. V was clipped by 1 base and J by 2 bases, with 12 bases between them. The CDR3 reads CASSLDIRGAYNSPLHF. CDR3 nucleotides: TGTGCCAGCAGCTTAGATATCCGGGGTGCCTATAATTCACCCCTCCACTTT.

This clone was detected once. The CDR3 sequence is CASSKGQPNTGELFF. The CDR3 DNA reads TGTGCCAGCTCGAAGGGACAGCCGAACACCGGGGAGCTGTTTTTT. The V gene is TRBV18, the J gene TRBJ2-2; 7 bases match TRBD1. Per germline, CDR1 KGHSH and CDR2 LQKENI. This CDR3 has 15 residues. V was clipped by 6 bases and J by 0 bases; unmatched bases: 4. Based on the CDR3 plus reference TRBV18 and TRBJ2-2, the full variable domain is NAGVMQNPRHLVRRRGQEARLRCSPMKGHSHVYWYRQLPEEGLKFMVYLQKENIIDESGMPKERFSAEFPKEGPSILRIQQVVRGDSAAYFCASSKGQPNTGELFFGEGSRLTVL.

The CDR3 here is CAWSVGVWGNGELFF. For the CDR3, the DNA is TGTGCCTGGAGTGTCGGGGTGTGGGGGAACGGGGAGCTGTTTTTT. The chain employs TRBV30 and TRBJ2-2; D may match TRBD1 or TRBD2 (5 bases each). V was pared by 0 bases and J by 7 bases, with 15 bases between. The CDR3 has 15 amino acids. CDR1 GTSNPN and CDR2 SVGIG come from the germline V gene (reference sequence). Together with reference TRBV30 and TRBJ2-2, the CDR3 gives the full variable domain: SQTIHQWPATLVQPVGSPLSLECTVEGTSNPNLYWYRQAAGRGLQLLFYSVGIGQISSEVPQNLSASRPQDRQFILSSKKLLLSDSGFYLCAWSVGVWGNGELFFGEGSRLTVL.

J is TRBJ1-5 and V is TRBV19, with unresolved D. Germline V gene lookup returns CDR1 LNHDA and CDR2 SQIVND (reference sequence). The CDR3 has 12 amino acids. Deletions cut 1 base from V and 6 bases from J, with 4 bases between. CDR3 sequence: CASSIGTQPQHF. CDR3 DNA sequence: TGTGCCAGTAGTATAGGGACTCAGCCCCAGCATTTT. Combining the CDR3 with reference TRBV19 and TRBJ1-5 gives the whole variable domain DGGITQSPKYLFRKEGQNVTLSCEQNLNHDAMYWYRQDPGQGLRLIYYSQIVNDFQKGDIAEGYSVSREKKESFPLTVTSAQKNPTAFYLCASSIGTQPQHFGDGTRLSIL.

The rearrangement links TRBV30 to TRBJ1-3; 10 bases agree with TRBD1. V lost 2 bases and J lost 0; bases outside the gene matches: 7. This CDR3 has 17 amino acids. Germline CDR1 reads GTSNPN; CDR2 reads SVGIG (reference sequence). CDR3: CAWSYRDRGLSGNTIYF. The CDR3 bases are TGTGCCTGGAGTTACCGGGACAGGGGACTCTCTGGAAACACCATATATTTT.

The V and J genes are TRBV6-2 or TRBV6-3 and TRBJ1-2, with D unclear. V shed 0 bases and J shed 8 bases, with 13 bases lying between them. Germline CDR1 is MNHEY and CDR2 is SVGEGT. This CDR3 comprises 14 residues. The CDR3 coding sequence is TGTGCCAGCAGTTACTCGATCTTCGGCGGAGGCTACACCTTC. It codes for CASSYSIFGGGYTF.

The rearrangement links TRBV13 to TRBJ1-5; maybe TRBD1 (5 bases). Germline CDR1 PRHDT, CDR2 FYEKMQ (reference sequence). Deletions cut 5 bases from V and 2 bases from J, with 16 bases between. The CDR3 totals 16 residues. The CDR3 spells CASSARGGYGNQPQHF. The CDR3 region has the DNA TGTGCCAGCAGCGCCCGGGGGGGATATGGCAATCAGCCCCAGCATTTT.

The V gene is TRBV6-6, the J gene TRBJ1-2; D not certain. V was pared by 10 bases and J by 0 bases, with 9 bases between. CDR1 is MNHNY, CDR2 SVGAGI, per germline (reference sequence). The CDR3 consists of 12 residues. CDR3 sequence (DNA): TGTGCCATATTCGGTGCTAACTATGGCTACACCTTC. It specifies CAIFGANYGYTF.

The chain employs TRBV4-3 and TRBJ2-3; TRBD2 might be the D (6 bases). CDR1 is LGHNA, CDR2 YSLEER, per germline. The CDR3 loop spans 17 amino acids. V lost 1 base, J lost 4 bases, and 18 bases lay in between. The CDR3 loop is CASSQARLGGAADTQYF. CDR3 nucleotide sequence: TGCGCCAGCAGCCAAGCCCGCCTGGGGGGAGCGGCAGATACGCAGTATTTT.

The sample holds many counts of this clone. The chain is built from TRBV7-2 and TRBJ2-2; the D is unclear. CDR1 and CDR2 from the germline V gene are SGHTA and FQGNSA. Trimming left V 1 base short and J 0 bases short, with 3 bases between. CDR3 length: 14 residues. The DNA for the CDR3 is TGTGCCAGCAGCTTAGATCCGAACACCGGGGAGCTGTTTTTT. Translated: CASSLDPNTGELFF.

Only one count was recorded for this clone. The chain is built from TRBV7-8 and TRBJ2-5; D gene unclear. The germline V gene has CDR1 SGHVS and CDR2 FQNEAQ. V was trimmed by 5 bases and J by 5 bases, leaving 9 bases between them. The CDR3 extends over 12 amino acids. As DNA, the CDR3 is TGTGCCAGCAGCCACTTTAGTGAGACCCAGTACTTC. It translates to CASSHFSETQYF.

The chain uses TRBV7-3 and TRBJ1-1; D gene ambiguous. The CDR3 is made up of 13 amino acids. Germline V gene sequence: CDR1 SGHTA, CDR2 FQGTGA. V gave up 1 base and J gave up 7 bases, with 10 bases separating them. As DNA, the CDR3 is TGTGCCAGCAGCTTAATACCCACGTATGAAGCTTTCTTT. Residues: CASSLIPTYEAFF.

The chain employs TRBV28 and TRBJ2-7, with 8 bases fitting TRBD1. In germline, CDR1 is MDHEN, CDR2 SYDVKM. The V and J ends lost 5 bases and 2 bases, in that order; junction bases with no gene match: 11. This CDR3 comprises 16 residues. The CDR3 region has the DNA TGTGCCAGCAGTCTCCCAATCAGGGGGCGCACCTACGAGCAGTACTTC. Protein product: CASSLPIRGRTYEQYF. Complete variable domain (other parts from reference TRBV28 and TRBJ2-7): DVKVTQSSRYLVKRTGEKVFLECVQDMDHENMFWYRQDPGLGLRLIYFSYDVKMKEKGDIPEGYSVSREKKERFSLILESASTNQTSMYLCASSLPIRGRTYEQYFGPGTRLTVT.

The rearrangement joins TRBV5-4 to TRBJ1-1; a possible D gene is TRBD1 (6 bases). The CDR3 has 14 residues. Germline CDR1 and CDR2: SGHNT and YYREEE (reference sequence). The V end lost 3 bases, the J end lost 1 base, and 10 bases lay between the germline ends. The CDR3 sequence: CASSYGTSNTEAFF. CDR3 nucleotide sequence: TGTGCCAGCAGCTATGGGACATCGAACACTGAAGCTTTCTTT.

V usage is TRBV20-1 and J usage is TRBJ1-2; TRBD1 matches at 8 bases. The V gene end was trimmed by 3 bases and the J gene end by 4 bases; junction bases not matched to a gene: 7. CDR3 length: 14 amino acids. From germline, CDR1 is DFQATT and CDR2 SNEGSKA (reference sequence). The CDR3 here is CSASTGTGGYGYTF. CDR3 nucleotides: TGCAGTGCTAGTACCGGGACAGGAGGCTATGGCTACACCTTC.

The chain uses TRBV12-3 or TRBV12-4 and TRBJ1-1; no definite D call. V lost 2 bases and J lost 1, with 5 bases in between. The CDR3 runs 13 residues. CDR3 nucleotide sequence: TGTGCCAGCAGTTTAATAGGGAACACTGAAGCTTTCTTT. It encodes CASSLIGNTEAFF.

The chain uses TRBV3-1 (or the pseudogene TRBV3-2) and TRBJ2-7; a possible D gene is TRBD2 (6 bases). This CDR3 comprises 14 residues. V lost 5 bases and J lost 1, with 12 bases in between. The germline V gene has CDR1 LGHDT and CDR2 YNNKEL (reference sequence). CDR3 sequence reads: CASSAGHGSYEQYF. The CDR3 DNA reads as TGTGCCAGCAGCGCGGGGCACGGATCCTACGAGCAGTACTTC.

This clone was counted a single time. Other DNA sequences within the sample encode an identical CDR3. The chain links TRBV28 to TRBJ1-2; D is uncertain. The V gene's germline CDR1 is MDHEN and CDR2 SYDVKM. The CDR3 runs to 12 residues. V lost 1 base and J lost 2, with 2 bases in between. CDR3 loop: CASSLSNYGYTF. CDR3 nucleotides: TGTGCCAGCAGTTTATCGAACTATGGCTACACCTTC.

Written as DNA, the CDR3 is TGTGCCACCAGCAGAGATCTCGGGCTATCCACCGGGGAGCTGTTTTTT. Residues: CATSRDLGLSTGELFF. This rearrangement joins TRBV15 to TRBJ2-2; D remains ambiguous. CDR3 size: 16 residues. V lost 0 bases, J lost 4 bases, and 12 bases lay in between. CDR1 is LNHNV, CDR2 YYDKDF, per germline (reference sequence).